Each of the 4 T cell receptor beta chains below was sequenced from the same sample in a study of T-cell memory formation after mild COVID-19. From the 5' RACE reads, TCRdb called clonotypes with MiXCR, one entry per CDR3 protein. The sample has hundreds of thousands of distinct CDR3 sequences, around 28% seen once; the top ten hold approximately 15%. Sequenced: PBMCs or a T cell subset sorted from them (not recorded which). The source is an adult woman who had mild COVID-19 (a few samples of this study predate the infection). Cell type and time point are not known.

This clonotype came up many times. V is TRBV29-1 and J is TRBJ2-1, with 9 bases identical to TRBD2. CDR3 length: 14 amino acids. The germline V gene has CDR1 SQVTM and CDR2 ANQGSEA. V dropped 3 bases and J dropped 8; count of bases not matched to a gene: 8. The DNA for the CDR3 is TGCAGCGTTGAGGTTAGCGGGAGTATGTATGAGCAGTTCTTC. As protein: CSVEVSGSMYEQFF.

The rearrangement links TRBV6-2 or TRBV6-3 to TRBJ2-7, with D hard to call. The CDR3 runs 14 residues. Looked up from germline, CDR1 is MNHEY and CDR2 is SVGEGT. The V end lost 6 bases, the J end lost 0 bases, and 12 bases lay between the germline ends. The CDR3 bases are TGTGCCAGCAGCCCGACACTATTCTCCTACGAGCAGTACTTC. This sequence encodes CASSPTLFSYEQYF.

The table lists this clonotype with a few counts. The CDR3 loop reads CASSFGAKNIQYF. The DNA for the CDR3 is TGTGCCAGCAGTTTTGGGGCCAAAAACATTCAGTACTTC. This sequence joins TRBV27 and TRBJ2-4; D is ambiguous. The CDR3 is made up of 13 amino acids. V was pared by 3 bases and J by 1 base, with 4 bases between. Looked up from germline, CDR1 is MNHEY and CDR2 is SMNVEV (reference sequence).

This clonotype was detected a few times. The rearrangement uses TRBV6-1 and TRBJ2-7; TRBD1 is a possible D gene (5 bases). CDR1 and CDR2 (germline): MNHNS, SASEGT. This CDR3 contains 17 residues. V lost 7 bases and J lost 0, with 22 bases in between. CDR3 loop: CASNPRLGVGDSYEQYF. The CDR3 DNA reads as TGTGCCAGCAACCCCCGGCTAGGGGTAGGGGACTCCTACGAGCAGTACTTC.